This T cell receptor (beta chain) was identified during a study of chronic HIV infection and antiretroviral therapy. TCRdb called the 5' RACE reads again in MiXCR, with one record for every CDR3 protein. Here the sample spans about 38,000 distinct CDR3 sequences, more than 8% being singletons. The sequence was obtained from an adult who had HIV and had not received antiretroviral therapy, or was an uninfected healthy control (not recorded which). The sequencing input was peripheral blood.

In nucleotides, the CDR3 is TGTGCCAGCAGTTTAAGCGGGGCTCCAGGCGAGCAGTACTTC. As protein: CASSLSGAPGEQYF. The chain joins TRBV28 to TRBJ2-7, with 7 bases fitting TRBD2. The V segment lost 2 bases and the J segment 6 bases; nucleotides outside the gene matches: 7. Germline loops: CDR1 MDHEN, CDR2 SYDVKM. The CDR3 totals 14 residues.